Sequencing of this TCR beta chain was carried out in a study of shared clonotypes between healthy human individuals. As for the study in general: Three plates each covered CD4 naive and memory; CD8 naive two, CD8 memory one. General observations from the study: Relative to clonotypes present in all four donors, those not shared had lower generation probabilities.

A CD45RA+ naive subset and a CD45RA-negative memory subset were split from CD4+ cells. In the case of this clone: Its cognate antigen is unknown.

This table comes from immunoSEQ multiplex PCR, and its TCRdb copy is limited to in-frame clones, with some not included. The top ten hold 0.13% of the sample, which has more than 2 million clones, roughly 95% seen once. The germline V and J ends were trimmed by 4 bases and 4 bases, with 14 bases remaining between them. The CDR3 length is 14 residues. Germline V gives CDR1 SGHRS, CDR2 YFSETQ. The rearrangement links TRBV5-1 to TRBJ1-1, with a weak D call TRBD1 (5 bases). Sequencing was performed on naive CD4+ T cells sorted from blood. Documented subset: CD45RA+ positively selected. This sequence was found in a man aged 18 to 29 in good health. In nucleotides, the CDR3 is TGCGCCAGCAGCCGTCCGACAGTCCCCACTGAAGCTTTCTTT. Residues: CASSRPTVPTEAFF. The full variable domain, completed using reference TRBV5-1 and TRBJ1-1, is KAGVTQTPRYLIKTRGQQVTLSCSPISGHRSVSWYQQTPGQGLQFLFEYFSETQRNKGNFPGRFSGRQFSNSRSEMNVSTLELGDSALYLCASSRPTVPTEAFFGQGTRLTVV.